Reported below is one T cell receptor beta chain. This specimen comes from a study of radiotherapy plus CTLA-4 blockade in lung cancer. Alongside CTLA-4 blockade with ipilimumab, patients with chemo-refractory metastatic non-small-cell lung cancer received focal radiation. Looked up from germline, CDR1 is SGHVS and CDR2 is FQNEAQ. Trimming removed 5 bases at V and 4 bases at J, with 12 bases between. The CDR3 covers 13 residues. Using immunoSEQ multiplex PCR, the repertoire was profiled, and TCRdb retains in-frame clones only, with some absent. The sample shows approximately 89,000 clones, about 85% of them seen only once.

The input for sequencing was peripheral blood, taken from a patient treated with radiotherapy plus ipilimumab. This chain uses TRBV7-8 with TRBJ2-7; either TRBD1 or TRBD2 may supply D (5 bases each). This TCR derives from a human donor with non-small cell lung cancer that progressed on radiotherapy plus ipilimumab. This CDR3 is CASSKGTIYEQYF. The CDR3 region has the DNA TGTGCCAGCAGCAAGGGGACCATATACGAGCAGTACTTC.